This record concerns one TCR beta chain sequence. Its antigen remains unidentified. No much larger clonotype is one base removed from it; base qualities were not supplied. This entry belongs to a study of cytomegalovirus exposure and HLA in healthy donors (dated by TCRdb to 2016 to 2017). Describing the broader study: In an earlier analysis of approximately 500 of the donors, around 290 Gb of sequence data and about 110 million unique TCR beta sequences from roughly 200 million T cells were reported. Every discovery cohort repertoire had been produced on one sequencing platform. A later genetic analysis took genome-wide SNP genotypes for about 55% of the roughly 700 donors and used that subset as a discovery cohort. Both class I and class II loci were covered by HLA typing, at four-digit resolution. The study aimed to test whether cataloging public T cell receptors could reveal signatures of past pathogen exposure. Alongside the repertoire data, information on donor age, sex, ethnicity and CMV serostatus was compiled. Approximately 300 gigabases of sequencing data and 70 million to 100 million unique TCR sequences were included in an early release covering 550 to 800 HLA-typed donors. Of the approximately 400 genotyped donors, over 65% fell in the genetic ancestry cluster associated with self-reported Caucasian donors. On average, over 200,000 unique TCR beta nucleotide sequences were sequenced per donor among about 400 genotyped donors of the cohort, with roughly 18% of those sequences being non-productive. In a later analysis, previously published TCR beta repertoires from 500 to 750 donors were re-analyzed and high-resolution HLA genotyping was added so that TCR occurrence patterns could be studied. Rather than using new phenotypic data, the later analysis identified candidate immune exposures from TCR beta sequences and from how often those sequences occurred across donors. To decide whether each TCR beta V gene segment behaved as functional or pseudogenic, an earlier analysis of over 500 of the donors relied on high-throughput TCR beta sequencing. The study profiled the T cell repertoires of around 700 subjects by immunosequencing and related them to cytomegalovirus serostatus. About five DR-DQ haplotypes were handled as single units for association and clustering, since linkage in the cohort was strong. Typing coverage varied by locus: about 620-640 donors for A, B, C, DRB1 and DQB1; approximately 560 for DQA1; more than 600 for DPA1; fewer than 480 for DPB1. Along with the approximately 700-subject first cohort, a separate validation cohort of roughly 110 different subjects was used. High-throughput TCR immunosequencing, statistical association of individual TCRs with disease status, and machine learning were combined to predict cytomegalovirus infection status.

Receptor amplification or capture employed the immunoSEQ multiplex PCR assay. The multiplex PCR relied on a mix of 60 forward primers for TCR Vbeta segments and 13 reverse primers for TCR Jbeta segments. The CDR3 region of rearranged TCR beta genes was amplified from genomic DNA by a multiplex PCR assay. The Illumina HiSeq System was used to sequence the amplified TCR beta libraries as 87-base-pair reads. In the authors' own workflow: A later analysis tallied around 87 million unique TCR beta chains across the 600 to 700 repertoires, and approximately 9.9 million of those chains were shared by two or more donors. Raw reads were error-corrected and collapsed into unique sequences with a nearest-neighbor algorithm that merged closely related sequences to remove PCR and sequencing errors. V, D and J gene segments were assigned by aligning CDR3 sequences to IMGT reference sequences. For a sequence to be retained, a match of at least six nucleotides was required to both a V gene segment and a J gene segment. Rearrangements were called productive when the CDR3 lacked stop codons and stayed in frame with V and J; all others were non-productive. CDR3 was defined according to IMGT convention as the region running from the second conserved V-encoded cysteine to the conserved J-encoded phenylalanine. In an earlier analysis of 550 to 650 of the donors, sequences lacking an unambiguous match to a single V gene segment were excluded. In an earlier analysis of a few hundred of the donors, a V segment was called functional when productive rearrangements were above 56.7%, and segregating when the standard deviation between donors exceeded 5%. To diagnose cytomegalovirus status from the catalog of TCR beta chain sequences, a statistical classification framework was built. A later analysis assigned V and J genes by comparing TCR nucleotide sequences with IMGT/GENE-DB human TR gene sequences. In a later analysis, CDR3 sequences and most-parsimonious VDJ recombination scenarios were assigned using the TCRdist pipeline. In a later analysis, every TCR beta chain was defined by the combination of its CDR3 amino acid sequence and its V-gene family, and reads without a unique V-gene family were dropped. To address suspected cross-contamination and a sequencing artifact, a later analysis removed 592 highly shared, low-generation-probability nucleotide sequences. For each public chain, a later analysis derived a clonal expansion index from normalized ranks of inferred template counts within each repertoire. A later analysis computed generation probabilities with a VDJ recombination model fitted to out-of-frame rearrangements, and checked the results against IGoR. In a later analysis, TCR-TCR, TCR-HLA and TCR-CMV co-occurrence was scored with hypergeometric tests, and a repertoire-size bias correction was applied to TCR pairs. False discovery rates were estimated in a later analysis by permuting HLA or CMV assignments 20 times. A later analysis grouped co-occurring TCRs with DBSCAN, adding TCRdist sequence similarity when clustering within HLA-allele-positive subsets. Repertoires with fewer than 30,000 or more than 120,000 public chains, plus five repertoires with anomalous nucleotide sharing, were excluded from co-occurrence clustering. TCRdb's version of the immuneACCESS table is confined to in-frame rearrangements and falls short of the full clone set. An unresolved V gene accounts for under half of the shortfall where checked; the remainder is of unknown origin. V, J and clone size are taken as reported in that table, and D and trimming were inferred from the DNA itself. The sample table records more than 110,000 clones; over 60% of these occur just once. The ten biggest clones cover 1% to 1.5% of the sample.

From the cysteine through the phenylalanine, the CDR3 covers 15 amino acids. Here the CDR3 DNA is all that survives: 45 bases in frame from base 1. CDR1 and CDR2, looked up from the germline V gene, are SGHDT and YYEEEE. Unmatched junction bases come to 9, with V trimmed by 7 bases and J by 3 bases. The study at large found these results: According to the authors, the approach could potentially be generalized to other disease states and immunological phenotypes. The presence/absence analyses assumed that sequencing depth was roughly uniform across donors, and that assumption may not be true. For the cohort, immune exposure information was limited to CMV serostatus. Some IMGT-functional V segments, including TRBV6-2 and TRBV6-3, could not be told apart with the 87-base-pair reads, so those segments were excluded. The earlier analysis of almost 600 of the donors excluded seventeen rarely observed V segments, including chromosome 9 orphons, because counts were too low. In this cohort, only TCR beta chains were sequenced, and detectable features were limited by the absence of alpha or paired-chain data. A cluster of highly shared sequence variants was judged likely to represent a technical artifact of the sequencing pipeline. V-gene and J-gene trimming of TCR beta chains was associated with a missense DCLRE1C variant in a later genetic analysis, and the association was replicated in an independent cohort. Because HLA typing was unavailable for some donors at each locus, only the typed subset was used in association tests. In a later analysis, several top co-occurrence clusters were reported to appear linked to parvovirus B19, influenza, CMV and Epstein-Barr virus. Broadly in line with IMGT annotations, most TCR beta V segments showed up in productive rearrangements about 90% or about 30% of the time in an earlier analysis of a few hundred of the donors. A further reported finding was that TCR beta sequences accurately predicted the HLA-A and HLA-B alleles for most subjects in the first cohort. In a later analysis, HLA-associated TCR beta chains were found to be more clonally expanded and to have lower generation probabilities than equally common non-associated chains. In a later analysis, 16,951 TCR beta sequences were associated with specific HLA alleles at a false discovery rate of 0.05. In the study, 150 to 200 TCR beta chains were listed as associated with cytomegalovirus. When HLA alleles, especially DR and DQ, strongly co-occurred, TCR associations were difficult to assign to individual alleles. Linkage disequilibrium might explain the correlated functional status among segregating V segments, but an unknown experimental factor could not be excluded. In vitro tests confirmed that three of the cytomegalovirus-associated TCR beta chains recognize cytomegalovirus antigens. In both the original and validation cohorts, the classifier was reported to diagnose cytomegalovirus status with high specificity and sensitivity. A later genetic analysis reported fewer N-insertions in productive TCRs among donors in an Asian-associated ancestry cluster than the approximately 700-donor mean. A later analysis found that most CMV-associated TCR beta chains appeared HLA-restricted, with HLA associations seemingly driven largely by CMV exposure. While some public TCRs were present in many individuals, most TCR sequences turned up only very rarely across donors. According to a later analysis, TCR association rates differed among HLA loci, with DRB1 alleles showing the most associated TCRs and HLA-C alleles showing the fewest.

The cohort consisted of approximately 670 healthy bone marrow donors. At the time of sampling, all cohort members were nominally healthy, though unrecorded immune exposures were likely present. The donor was CMV seropositive and belonged to the group of 250 to 300 seropositive cohort members. A peripheral blood sample was provided by each donor, and peripheral blood mononuclear cells were used for TCR beta sequencing. The Qiagen DNeasy Blood Extraction Kit was used to extract genomic DNA from the blood cell samples. Sequencing was done on a sample of PBMCs. The clonotype comes from a male donor in good health and CMV-seropositive. The V and J genes are TRBV5-6 and TRBJ2-7; the junction holds 11 bases that match TRBD2. The nucleotide sequence reads as follows: TGTGCCAGCGGCCTCAGACTAGCGGGAAACTACGAGCAGTACTTC. It is translated as CASGLRLAGNYEQYF.